The 18 T cell receptor beta chains reported below all come from one sample, sequenced in a study of shared clonotypes between healthy human individuals. Terminally differentiated effector memory CD45RA+ cells were excluded from the naive CD8 cells, which were CD45RO-negative and positively selected for CCR7. Sequenced by immunoSEQ multiplex PCR; TCRdb stores in-frame clones only, minus some. The sample consists of about 2 million clones, approximately 94% of them appearing once. The source material was naive CD8+ T cells sorted from blood. These receptor sequences come from a man in his late teens or twenties in good health.

Here the CDR3 reads CASSLAFGTYTDTQYF. CDR3 DNA: TGTGCCAGCAGCTTAGCGTTTGGGACGTACACAGATACGCAGTATTTT. The chain combines TRBV11-1 with TRBJ2-3, with D possibly called TRBD1 or TRBD2 (5 bases each). The V end was cut by 0 bases, the J end by 2 bases, with 12 bases between. The V gene's germline CDR1 is SGHAT and CDR2 FQDESV (reference sequence). This CDR3 contains 16 residues.

CDR3 in DNA: TGTGCCAGCAGCCCAGGATACAATCCCGCTTATGGCTACACCTTC. Residues: CASSPGYNPAYGYTF. This chain links TRBV6-5 with TRBJ1-2; D gene unclear. Germline V gives CDR1 MNHEY, CDR2 SVGAGI. This CDR3 region has 15 residues. Trimming shortened V by 6 bases and J by 5 bases, and 19 bases separated the two germline ends.

This chain joins TRBV6-5 and TRBJ1-5; D call uncertain. Trimming pared 7 bases from V and 6 bases from J, leaving 10 bases between. Germline V gives CDR1 MNHEY, CDR2 SVGAGI. The CDR3 runs to 12 residues. In nucleotides, the CDR3 is TGTGCCAGCAAGGGTGAGAGTCAGCCCCAGCATTTT. As protein: CASKGESQPQHF.

The CDR3 sequence: CASSLGAWEETQYF. In nucleotides, the CDR3 is TGCGCCAGCAGCCTCGGAGCTTGGGAAGAGACCCAGTACTTC. This sequence joins TRBV4-3 and TRBJ2-5; no definite D call. In germline, CDR1 is LGHNA, CDR2 YSLEER. This CDR3 is built from 14 residues. Trimming removed 4 bases from V and 3 bases from J, with 12 bases in between.

The rearrangement links TRBV5-1 to TRBJ2-1; tentatively, D is TRBD2 (5 bases). Trimming took 0 bases from V and 5 from J, leaving 12 bases between them. CDR1 is SGHRS and CDR2 is YFSETQ in the germline V gene. The CDR3 totals 15 residues. In nucleotides, the CDR3 is TGCGCCAGCAGCTTGGGGCGGGTTAGGGACAATGAGCAGTTCTTC. It codes for CASSLGRVRDNEQFF.

The chain combines TRBV30 with TRBJ1-1, with a tentative D call TRBD1 (5 bases). The CDR3 runs 15 residues. Germline values: CDR1 GTSNPN, CDR2 SVGIG (reference sequence). Trimming cost V 2 bases and J 1 base, with 14 bases left between them. CDR3 residues: CAWSLWAGRNTEAFF. As DNA, the CDR3 is TGTGCCTGGAGTCTCTGGGCAGGGAGGAACACTGAAGCTTTCTTT.

The chain combines TRBV11-2 with TRBJ2-3; D unresolved. Per germline, CDR1 SGHAT and CDR2 FQNNGV. The CDR3 length is 18 residues. V was pared by 5 bases and J by 0 bases, with 21 bases between. The CDR3 nucleotides are TGTGCCAGCAGCGAACCTAAAGAAAGTGACCCTAGCACAGATACGCAGTATTTT. Amino acids: CASSEPKESDPSTDTQYF.

Remarks on this clone: The sample has other DNA sequences that encode this CDR3 too. The chain uses TRBV11-2 and TRBJ2-7, with TRBD2 matching 13 bases. The ends lost 5 bases at V and 1 base at J; junction bases unmatched: 2. The CDR3 contains 15 residues. Germline lookup yields CDR1 SGHAT and CDR2 FQNNGV. CDR3 in DNA: TGTGCCAGCAGCCAGGGACTAGCGGGATCCTACGAGCAGTACTTC. Residues: CASSQGLAGSYEQYF.

The chain combines TRBV5-5 with TRBJ2-5; 8 bases align to TRBD1. The trim removed 0 bases at V and 4 bases at J, leaving 2 bases unmatched. CDR3 length equals 14 residues. From germline, CDR1 is SGHKS and CDR2 YYEKEE (reference sequence). In nucleotides, the CDR3 is TGTGCCAGCAGCTTGGGACAGGGGCGAGAGACCCAGTACTTC. This gives the protein CASSLGQGRETQYF. Combining the CDR3 with reference TRBV5-5 and TRBJ2-5 gives the whole variable domain DAGVTQSPTHLIKTRGQQVTLRCSPISGHKSVSWYQQVLGQGPQFIFQYYEKEERGRGNFPDRFSARQFPNYSSELNVNALLLGDSALYLCASSLGQGRETQYFGPGTRLLVL.

About this clone itself: Other DNA sequences in the same sample also yield this CDR3. This chain connects TRBV27 to TRBJ2-6; D is undetermined. Germline values: CDR1 MNHEY, CDR2 SMNVEV (reference sequence). V lost 5 bases to trimming and J lost 3 bases, with 5 bases between them. The CDR3 has 13 residues. The CDR3 reads CASSISGANVLTF. The CDR3 DNA sequence: TGTGCCAGCAGTATTAGTGGGGCCAACGTCCTGACTTTC.

The V and J genes are TRBV7-9 and TRBJ2-1; 7 bases line up with TRBD1. The germline V gene has CDR1 SEHNR and CDR2 FQNEAQ (reference sequence). V shed 4 bases and J 6 bases; nucleotides not matched to a gene: 9. This CDR3 comprises 15 residues. In nucleotides, the CDR3 is TGTGCCAGCAGCTCTCCCGGGACAGACATCAATGAGCAGTTCTTC. As protein: CASSSPGTDINEQFF.

The chain is built from TRBV19 and TRBJ2-7; 7 positions agree with TRBD1. With V trimmed by 6 bases and J by 4 bases, 6 bases remained unmatched. Germline values: CDR1 LNHDA, CDR2 SQIVND (reference sequence). The CDR3 runs 13 residues. The CDR3 nucleotides read TGTGCCAGTAGCCCAGACAGGGAGTACGAGCAGTACTTC. Protein product: CASSPDREYEQYF.

The chain carries TRBV5-6 and TRBJ2-6; 7 nucleotides align to TRBD1. The CDR3 totals 19 residues. Germline V lookup: CDR1 SGHDT, CDR2 YYEEEE. J lost 2 bases, V lost 5 bases, and 16 bases had no gene match. The CDR3 protein is CASRMTTGTVNPGANVLTF. The CDR3 DNA is TGTGCCAGCAGGATGACGACCGGGACAGTAAACCCTGGGGCCAACGTCCTGACTTTC. The whole variable domain, remainder taken from reference TRBV5-6 and TRBJ2-6, is DAGVTQSPTHLIKTRGQQVTLRCSPKSGHDTVSWYQQALGQGPQFIFQYYEEEERQRGNFPDRFSGHQFPNYSSELNVNALLLGDSALYLCASRMTTGTVNPGANVLTFGAGSRLTVL.

This clone occurred once. The genes are TRBV5-6 and TRBJ1-2; TRBD1 is a possible D gene (5 bases). V shed 4 bases and J shed 6 bases, with 19 bases lying between them. The germline V gene encodes CDR1 SGHDT and CDR2 YYEEEE. The CDR3 spans 15 residues. The CDR3 DNA sequence: TGTGCCAGCAGCAGTGGGACCGAGTGGATGGATGGCTACACCTTC. Translating it yields CASSSGTEWMDGYTF.

The rearrangement links TRBV6-1 to TRBJ2-7; 9 bases agree with TRBD1. V was pared by 7 bases and J by 2 bases, with 9 bases of the junction left unmatched. The CDR3 runs to 15 residues. Germline assignment: CDR1 MNHNS and CDR2 SASEGT. The CDR3 bases are TGTGCCAGCACCCCGATAAGACAGGGGGCCTACGAGCAGTACTTC. This gives the protein CASTPIRQGAYEQYF.

A word on this clone: Other DNA sequences of this sample code for an identical CDR3. This sequence joins TRBV19 and TRBJ1-1, with a weak D call TRBD1 (6 bases). Germline V CDR1 and CDR2: LNHDA, SQIVND (reference sequence). V shed 3 bases and J shed 4 bases, with 9 bases lying between them. The CDR3 is made up of 13 amino acids. CDR3 sequence: CASSITGSTEAFF. CDR3 DNA: TGTGCCAGTAGTATTACAGGGAGCACTGAAGCTTTCTTT.

V and J are TRBV9 and TRBJ1-4; D ambiguous. Germline V gives CDR1 SGDLS, CDR2 YYNGEE. This CDR3 has 15 amino acids. V lost 3 bases to trimming and J lost 8 bases, with 17 bases between them. CDR3 residues: CASSEGVAGGEKLFF. For the CDR3, the DNA is TGTGCCAGCAGCGAGGGAGTAGCGGGTGGGGAAAAACTGTTTTTT.

The rearrangement joins TRBV6-5 to TRBJ2-7; D gene ambiguous. The length of the CDR3 is 13 residues. Germline values: CDR1 MNHEY, CDR2 SVGAGI. Trimming shortened V by 5 bases and J by 0 bases, and 8 bases separated the two germline ends. The CDR3 protein is CASSPRTSYEQYF. The CDR3 DNA is TGTGCCAGCAGTCCTCGCACCTCCTACGAGCAGTACTTC.